The 4 T cell receptor beta chains below all came from one sample that was sequenced in a study of cytomegalovirus exposure and HLA in healthy donors. It was with 60 Vbeta and 13 Jbeta primers that the PCR ran. Method: immunoSEQ multiplex PCR; TCRdb's copy keeps in-frame clones and lacks some. The table records approximately 150,000 clones, 70% to 80% of them present only once. The material sequenced was PBMCs. Source of these receptors: a human donor in good health.

The rearrangement joins TRBV30 to TRBJ1-1; D ambiguous. V dropped 5 bases and J dropped 2 bases, with 9 bases sitting between them. CDR3 size: 12 residues. In germline, CDR1 is GTSNPN, CDR2 SVGIG (reference sequence). The CDR3 nucleotides are TGTGCCTGGTCTAGGACTAACACTGAAGCTTTCTTT. It translates to CAWSRTNTEAFF.

This clone was counted between two and nine times. The chain combines TRBV7-9 with TRBJ1-1; weak D call: TRBD1 (6 bases). This CDR3 has 14 amino acids. CDR1 SEHNR and CDR2 FQNEAQ come from the germline V gene (reference sequence). Trimming cost V 5 bases and J 0 bases, with 10 bases left between them. The CDR3 nucleotides are TGTGCCAGCAGCCCGGACAGACTGAACACTGAAGCTTTCTTT. This encodes CASSPDRLNTEAFF.

This chain connects TRBV7-8 to TRBJ1-5; possible D gene TRBD1, 6 bases. The CDR3 covers 17 residues. CDR1 SGHVS and CDR2 FQNEAQ come from the germline V gene. Trimming cost V 3 bases and J 0 bases, with 15 bases left between them. CDR3 residues: CASSFTGHGYSNQPQHF. CDR3 nucleotides: TGTGCCAGCAGCTTTACAGGGCACGGTTATAGCAATCAGCCCCAGCATTTT.

The CDR3 DNA follows: TGCGCCAGCAGCCAAGAATCAGACAGAACCTACGAGCAGTACTTC. It is translated as CASSQESDRTYEQYF. This rearrangement joins TRBV4-1 to TRBJ2-7; possible D gene TRBD1, 5 bases. The CDR3 runs to 15 residues. Germline CDR1 is MGHRA and CDR2 is YSYEKL. Trimming removed 0 bases at V and 2 bases at J, with 11 bases between.